This TCR beta chain derives from a study of vaccination effects on CD4 cells after COVID-19. Using immunoSEQ multiplex PCR, the repertoire was profiled, and TCRdb retains in-frame clones only, with some absent. Of about 29,000 clones in the sample, 74% are singletons; the top ten hold roughly 17%. As concerns this clone: The antigen is unknown.

The CDR3 contains 15 residues. Antigen-specific CD4+ T cells were expanded (with viral peptide pools) by the ViraFEST assay ahead of sequencing. Isolation of CD4+ T cells took place after more than 9 days of culture. Subjects were given two BNT162b2 or mRNA-1273 vaccine doses. No vaccinee had earlier SARS-CoV-2 infection, and nucleocapsid antibodies were negative. Fresh IL-2-containing medium replaced half the medium on days 3 and 7. This clonotype was obtained from a human donor who received a COVID-19 vaccine. The chain employs TRBV21-1 and TRBJ2-1; the D segment call TRBD1 is taken from the table without a DNA check. TRBV21-1 is a pseudogene. The material sequenced was CD4+ T cells from PBMCs cultured with HCoV-OC43 spike peptides, taken after COVID-19 vaccination. Subset denoted: HCoV-OC43 spike overlapping peptide pool stimulation. The CDR3 here is CASANTGKTYNEQFF. The CDR3 nucleotides are TGTGCCAGCGCCAATACAGGGAAAACTTACAATGAGCAGTTCTTC.